This T cell receptor beta chain was sequenced for a study of cytomegalovirus exposure and HLA in healthy donors. Overall study results and limits: A later analysis linked a missense variant in DCLRE1C to the trimming of TCR beta V and J genes. Listed as cytomegalovirus-associated were over 150 TCR beta chains. Reportedly, TCR beta sequences accurately predicted HLA-A and HLA-B alleles in most subjects. Exclusion applied to some V segments, including TRBV6-2 and TRBV6-3, as they were indistinguishable.

In regard to this clone: Its target is not known.

Primers included in the PCR were 60 Vbeta and 13 Jbeta primers. The method was immunoSEQ multiplex PCR; TCRdb's version includes in-frame clones alone and lacks a portion of them. The sample holds about 98,000 clones, 69% seen once. There are 16 residues in the CDR3. Germline V gene sequence: CDR1 SGDLS, CDR2 YYNGEE. V was pared by 0 bases and J by 2 bases, with 14 bases between. This receptor was identified in a female donor in good health and CMV-seronegative. The chain couples TRBV9 to TRBJ2-5; TRBD2 is a possible D gene (6 bases). Sequencing input: PBMCs. The CDR3 here is CASSVAPTEGQETQYF. As DNA, the CDR3 is TGTGCCAGCAGCGTAGCCCCAACGGAGGGGCAAGAGACCCAGTACTTC.